This T cell receptor beta chain was identified during a study of cytomegalovirus exposure and HLA in healthy donors. General observations from the study: There was a cluster of highly shared sequence variants that was likely a sequencing artifact. There were around 160 TCR beta chains listed as cytomegalovirus-associated. Testing in vitro showed a few CMV-associated chains specific for CMV antigens.

This clone appeared a few times. Its target is not known. Primers included in the PCR were 60 Vbeta and 13 Jbeta primers. Authors' methods: Among the unique TCR beta chains that a later analysis counted, about 86 million in all, about 12 million were shared. This table comes from immunoSEQ multiplex PCR, and its TCRdb copy is limited to in-frame clones, with some not included. The D gene and trimming were derived from the DNA, and the V and J assignments and clone size from that table. The data hold some 150,000 clones, with about four fifths observed a single time. There are 14 residues in the CDR3. The germline V gene encodes CDR1 LNHDA and CDR2 SQIVND (reference sequence). Trimming shortened V by 5 bases and J by 1 base, and 9 bases separated the two germline ends.

The TCR comes from a woman in her thirties or forties in good health and CMV-seronegative. This chain joins TRBV19 and TRBJ1-5; tentative D call: TRBD1 (6 bases). Sequencing was carried out using PBMCs. In DNA, the CDR3 is TGTGCCAGTAGTCGGGGGGCAAGCAATCAGCCCCAGCATTTT. This translates into CASSRGASNQPQHF.